These 20 T cell receptor beta chains originate from one sample sequenced in a study of regulatory T cells in long-lasting Graves disease. Arm-PCR of CDR3 regions and iRepertoire HTBI primers were the basis on which TCR beta libraries were built. TCRdb independently ran MiXCR on the multiplex PCR reads; one entry per CDR3 protein. The sample lists around 400,000 distinct CDR3 sequences, roughly a sixth occurring once. The time point is: newly diagnosed GD, antithyroid drugs for less than 3 months. PBMCs were the source of the RNA used for TCR sequencing. Sequenced here: peripheral blood mononuclear cells (PBMCs), sampled at new diagnosis, from a patient treated with antithyroid drugs. These receptors all come from a female donor with Graves disease.

With regard to this clonotype: A much larger clone differs by one base, so this may be a read error. The rearrangement links TRBV7-2 to TRBJ1-3; D possibly corresponds to TRBD1 (5 bases). Germline CDR1 SGHTA, CDR2 FQGNSA. The CDR3 consists of 16 residues. The CDR3 DNA reads TGTGCCTGCAGCCCGCTAGCGGGGGAATCGGGAAACACCATATATTTT. Translation gives CACSPLAGESGNTIYF.

This clonotype was detected a few times. This could be a read error, since a much larger clone is one nucleotide away. This rearrangement joins TRBV11-2 to TRBJ1-2; the D gene is possibly TRBD1 (6 bases). Trimming took off 3 bases at V and 4 bases at J, with 15 bases between the two ends. CDR1 and CDR2 from the germline V gene are SGHAT and FQNNGV. The length of the CDR3 is 15 residues. The CDR3 reads CASSFHAQGVYGYTF. In nucleotides, the CDR3 is TGTGCCAGCAGCTTTCACGCACAGGGTGTCTATGGCTACACCTTC.

The chain employs TRBV11-2 and TRBJ1-5, with 7 nucleotides matching TRBD1. Trimming at V came to 5 bases and at J to 0 bases, leaving 4 bases not matched to a gene. The CDR3 loop spans 15 amino acids. CDR1 is SGHAT, CDR2 FQNNGV, per germline. CDR3 sequence: CASSRGQNSNQPQHF. As DNA, the CDR3 is TGTGCCAGCAGCCGGGGACAGAATAGCAATCAGCCCCAGCATTTT.

There are many counts of this clonotype. V usage is TRBV12-3 or TRBV12-4 and J usage is TRBJ2-5; D is unresolved. CDR3 length: 14 residues. V shed 2 bases and J shed 2 bases, with 9 bases lying between them. CDR3 residues: CASSLIGLQETQYF. In nucleotides, the CDR3 is TGTGCCAGCAGTTTAATCGGGCTTCAAGAGACCCAGTACTTC.

There are many counts of this clonotype. Here the CDR3 DNA reads TGCAGTGCTGCCCGGGCCAAAGGACGGGAGACCCAGTACTTC. It encodes CSAARAKGRETQYF. This chain connects TRBV20-1 to TRBJ2-5; D gene uncertain. There are 14 residues in the CDR3. Trimming took 5 bases from V and 5 from J, leaving 18 bases between them. Germline CDR1 reads DFQATT; CDR2 reads SNEGSKA (reference sequence).

This clonotype was seen at least ten times. This chain connects TRBV2 to TRBJ2-3; 7 bases align to TRBD2. V dropped 7 bases and J dropped 4; count of bases not matched to a gene: 11. CDR1 SNHLY and CDR2 FYNNEI come from the germline V gene. The CDR3 extends over 15 amino acids. The CDR3 bases are TGTGCCAGCACGAGGGCGGGAGAGTGGGCAGATACGCAGTATTTT. Translated: CASTRAGEWADTQYF.

There are many counts of this clonotype. The V gene is TRBV12-5, the J gene TRBJ2-1; D is unclear. The germline V and J ends were trimmed by 5 bases and 11 bases, with 13 bases remaining between them. Germline loops: CDR1 LGHNT, CDR2 FRNRAP. This CDR3 has 12 residues. This CDR3 reads CASGGLGMKQFF. The CDR3 bases are TGTGCTAGTGGTGGCCTAGGAATGAAGCAGTTCTTC.

The chain joins TRBV13 to TRBJ1-6; 8 bases are a match to TRBD1. CDR1 PRHDT and CDR2 FYEKMQ come from the germline V gene (reference sequence). The ends lost 5 bases at V and 6 bases at J; junction bases unmatched: 3. This CDR3 spans 14 amino acids. DNA for the CDR3: TGTGCCAGCAGCCGCGGGACAGGTAATTCACCCCTCCACTTT. It yields the protein CASSRGTGNSPLHF.

This clonotype occurred a few times. The chain is built from TRBV30 and TRBJ2-2; D is perhaps TRBD1 (6 bases). Trimming cost V 3 bases and J 5 bases, with 10 bases left between them. The CDR3 has 13 amino acids. CDR1 and CDR2 from the germline V gene are GTSNPN and SVGIG (reference sequence). CDR3 amino acids: CAWSRQATGELFF. The DNA for the CDR3 is TGTGCCTGGAGCCGACAGGCGACCGGGGAGCTGTTTTTT.

This clonotype was observed at least ten times. One end of the junction is discordant with germline, which a read error may explain. The genes are TRBV5-1 and TRBJ1-2, with D uncertain. This CDR3 region has 13 residues. In germline, CDR1 is SGHRS, CDR2 YFSETQ. The CDR3: CASSLDGNYGYTF. CDR3 sequence (DNA): TGTGCCAGCAGCCTGGACGGTAACTATGGCTACACCTTC.

Comment on this clonotype: It may be a read error: a sequence one base away is much more abundant. The chain employs TRBV5-1 and TRBJ2-7, with TRBD1 identical over 7 bases. The CDR3 length is 15 residues. CDR1 and CDR2 from the germline V gene are SGHRS and YFSETQ. The CDR3 reads CASGLVVTGSYEQYF. For the CDR3, the DNA is TGCGCCAGCGGCTTGGTGGTGACAGGGAGCTACGAGCAGTACTTC.

The table lists this clonotype with many counts. V is TRBV7-9 and J is TRBJ1-1; D is perhaps TRBD1 (6 bases). Germline V gene data show CDR1 as SEHNR and CDR2 as FQNEAQ (reference sequence). The V and J ends lost 5 bases and 1 base respectively, with 14 bases between them. The CDR3 sequence is 15 residues long. This CDR3 is CASSPQQGRNTEAFF. CDR3 DNA: TGTGCCAGCAGCCCCCAACAGGGTAGGAACACTGAAGCTTTCTTT.

This clonotype was detected ten times or more. The chain uses TRBV27 and TRBJ2-1; D possibly matches TRBD1 or TRBD2 (6 bases each). The CDR3 sequence is 17 residues long. V was pared by 2 bases and J by 7 bases, with 21 bases between. Looked up from germline, CDR1 is MNHEY and CDR2 is SMNVEV (reference sequence). In DNA form, the CDR3 reads TGTGCCAGCAGTTTAGTTCCCGTCAGGGGAGGTTGGAATGAGCAGTTCTTC. Translated, it gives CASSLVPVRGGWNEQFF.

This clonotype was picked up many times. This chain joins TRBV29-1 and TRBJ1-1, with 7 bases that match TRBD1. Germline V gene sequence: CDR1 SQVTM, CDR2 ANQGSEA. The CDR3 spans 13 residues. V dropped 6 bases and J dropped 1; count of bases not matched to a gene: 5. The CDR3 DNA sequence: TGCAGCGTACACAGGGGACAGAACACTGAAGCTTTCTTT. This encodes CSVHRGQNTEAFF.

V gene TRBV27 combines with J gene TRBJ2-2; D gene unclear. The germline V and J ends were trimmed by 3 bases and 4 bases, with 12 bases remaining between them. This CDR3 has 15 residues. Germline V gene lookup returns CDR1 MNHEY and CDR2 SMNVEV (reference sequence). The CDR3 DNA is TGTGCCAGCAGTTTGGGCTGGACGAGCACCGGGGAGCTGTTTTTT. It yields the protein CASSLGWTSTGELFF.

This clonotype showed up many times. The chain couples TRBV5-8 to TRBJ1-1, with D possibly matching TRBD1 (6 bases). This CDR3 comprises 15 residues. Germline V CDR1 and CDR2: SGHTS, YDEGEE. The V end was cut by 3 bases, the J end by 3 bases, with 15 bases between. The CDR3 sequence is CASSSYQGTDTEAFF. The CDR3, as DNA: TGTGCCAGCAGCTCTTACCAGGGGACGGACACTGAAGCTTTCTTT.

The table lists this clonotype with many counts. The CDR3 loop is CASSLPYENQPQHF. CDR3 sequence (DNA): TGTGCCAGCAGCTTGCCTTATGAGAATCAGCCCCAGCATTTT. The chain links TRBV5-5 to TRBJ1-5; D not resolved. The CDR3 runs 14 residues. The V and J ends lost 1 base and 4 bases respectively, with 9 bases between them. Germline CDR1 SGHKS, CDR2 YYEKEE (reference sequence).

V gene TRBV27 combines with J gene TRBJ2-2, with 7 bases lining up with TRBD1. In germline, CDR1 is MNHEY, CDR2 SMNVEV (reference sequence). Trimming at V came to 7 bases and at J to 4 bases, leaving 9 bases not matched to a gene. The CDR3 runs to 15 residues. CDR3 amino acids: CASTLGQPSTGELFF. The CDR3 nucleotides read TGTGCCAGCACCCTGGGACAGCCGTCCACCGGGGAGCTGTTTTTT.

Ten or more counts support this clonotype. The chain links TRBV7-9 to TRBJ2-7; D uncertain. V lost 1 base and J 2 bases, leaving 15 bases between the germline ends. The CDR3 is 16 amino acids. CDR1 and CDR2 (germline): SEHNR, FQNEAQ (reference sequence). Written as DNA, the CDR3 is TGTGCCAGCAGCTTAGACTTATCGGATCCGGCCTACGAGCAGTACTTC. Translated: CASSLDLSDPAYEQYF.

This clonotype showed up many times. This chain joins TRBV7-2 and TRBJ2-1, with 11 bases lining up with TRBD1. This CDR3 comprises 16 residues. In germline, CDR1 is SGHTA, CDR2 FQGNSA. The trim removed 4 bases at V and 3 bases at J, leaving 5 bases unmatched. DNA of the CDR3: TGTGCCAGCAGCTCCATCGGGACAGGGGGCTACAATGAGCAGTTCTTC. Encoded protein: CASSSIGTGGYNEQFF.